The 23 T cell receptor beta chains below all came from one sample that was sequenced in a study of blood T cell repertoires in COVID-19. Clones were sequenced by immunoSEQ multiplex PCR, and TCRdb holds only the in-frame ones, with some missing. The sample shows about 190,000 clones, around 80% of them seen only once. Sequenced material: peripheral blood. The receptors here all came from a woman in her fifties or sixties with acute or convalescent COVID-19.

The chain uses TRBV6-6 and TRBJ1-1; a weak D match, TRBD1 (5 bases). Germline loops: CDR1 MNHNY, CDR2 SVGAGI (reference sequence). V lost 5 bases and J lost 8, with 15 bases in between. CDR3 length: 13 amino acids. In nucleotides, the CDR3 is TGTGCCAGCAGTCAACAGGACATCCGCGAAGCTTTCTTT. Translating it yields CASSQQDIREAFF.

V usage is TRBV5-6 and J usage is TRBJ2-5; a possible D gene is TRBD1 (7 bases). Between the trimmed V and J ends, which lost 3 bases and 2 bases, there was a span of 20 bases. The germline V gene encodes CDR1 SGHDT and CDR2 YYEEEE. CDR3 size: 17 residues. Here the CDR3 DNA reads TGTGCCAGCAGCTATCCAGGACAGGTGGGGAGGCAAGAGACCCAGTACTTC. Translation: CASSYPGQVGRQETQYF.

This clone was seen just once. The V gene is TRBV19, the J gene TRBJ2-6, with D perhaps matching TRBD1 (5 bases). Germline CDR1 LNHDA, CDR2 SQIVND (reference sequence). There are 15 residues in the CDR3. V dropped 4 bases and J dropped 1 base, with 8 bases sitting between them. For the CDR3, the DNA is TGTGCCAGTAGTACCCAGGGATCTGGGGCCAACGTCCTGACTTTC. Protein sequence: CASSTQGSGANVLTF.

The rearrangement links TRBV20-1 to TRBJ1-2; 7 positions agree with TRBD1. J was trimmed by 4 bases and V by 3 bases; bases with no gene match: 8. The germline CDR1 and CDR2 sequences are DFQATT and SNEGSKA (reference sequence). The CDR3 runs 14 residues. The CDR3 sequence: CSASSGQRFYGYTF. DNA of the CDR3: TGCAGTGCTAGTTCGGGACAGCGGTTCTATGGCTACACCTTC.

The CDR3 region is CASSVSGTSLREQFF. For the CDR3, the DNA is TGTGCCAGCAGCGTAAGCGGGACCTCACTAAGGGAGCAGTTCTTC. The gene calls are TRBV7-9 and TRBJ2-1, with 7 nucleotides matching TRBD2. The CDR3 totals 15 residues. V lost 5 bases, J lost 10 bases, and 14 bases stayed unmatched. The germline gives CDR1 SEHNR, CDR2 FQNEAQ (reference sequence). Complete variable domain (other parts from reference TRBV7-9 and TRBJ2-1): DTGVSQNPRHKITKRGQNVTFRCDPISEHNRLYWYRQTLGQGPEFLTYFQNEAQLEKSRLLSDRFSAERPKGSFSTLEIQRTEQGDSAMYLCASSVSGTSLREQFFGPGTRLTVL.

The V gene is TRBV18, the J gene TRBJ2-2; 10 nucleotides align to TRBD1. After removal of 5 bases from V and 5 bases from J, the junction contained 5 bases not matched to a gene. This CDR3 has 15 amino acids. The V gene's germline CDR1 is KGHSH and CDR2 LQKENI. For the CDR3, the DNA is TGTGCCAGCTCATTGACAGGGGGCGCAACCGGGGAGCTGTTTTTT. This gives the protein CASSLTGGATGELFF.

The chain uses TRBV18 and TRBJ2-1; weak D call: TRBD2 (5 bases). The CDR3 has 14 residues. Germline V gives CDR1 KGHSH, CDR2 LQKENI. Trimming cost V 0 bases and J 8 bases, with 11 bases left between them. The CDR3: CASSPPTREHEQFF. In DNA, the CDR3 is TGTGCCAGCTCACCACCTACGAGGGAACATGAGCAGTTCTTC.

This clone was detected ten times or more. CDR3 amino acids: CASSSNRGLDEKLFF. CDR3 in DNA: TGTGCCAGCAGCTCGAACAGGGGGCTAGATGAAAAACTGTTTTTT. This chain uses TRBV5-4 with TRBJ1-4; 9 bases line up with TRBD1. The CDR3 spans 15 residues. Germline assignment: CDR1 SGHNT and CDR2 YYREEE (reference sequence). V gave up 3 bases and J gave up 6 bases; unmatched junction bases: 6.

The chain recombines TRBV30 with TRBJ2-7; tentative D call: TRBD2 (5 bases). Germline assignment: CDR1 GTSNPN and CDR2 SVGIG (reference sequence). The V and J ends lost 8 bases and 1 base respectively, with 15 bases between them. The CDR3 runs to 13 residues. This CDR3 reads CAGQAAASYEQYF. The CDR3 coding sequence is TGTGCCGGTCAAGCGGCTGCTTCCTACGAGCAGTACTTC.

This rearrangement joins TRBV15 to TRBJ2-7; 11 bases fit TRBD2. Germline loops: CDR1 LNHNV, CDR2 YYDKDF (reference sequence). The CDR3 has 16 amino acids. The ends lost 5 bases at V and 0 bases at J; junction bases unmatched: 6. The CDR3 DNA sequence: TGTGCCACCAGCTCCCAACTAGCGGGGGCCTCCTACGAGCAGTACTTC. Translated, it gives CATSSQLAGASYEQYF.

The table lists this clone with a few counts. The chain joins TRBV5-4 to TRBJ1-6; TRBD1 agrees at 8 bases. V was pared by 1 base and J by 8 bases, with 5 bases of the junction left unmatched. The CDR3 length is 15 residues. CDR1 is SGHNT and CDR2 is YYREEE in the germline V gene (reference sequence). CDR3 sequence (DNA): TGTGCCAGCAGCTTGTATAAGACAGGGGATTCACCCCTCCACTTT. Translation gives CASSLYKTGDSPLHF.

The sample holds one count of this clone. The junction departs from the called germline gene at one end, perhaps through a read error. The CDR3 sequence: CASSPNRSGANVLTF. The CDR3 DNA sequence: TGTGCTAGCAGCCCGAACAGGTCTGGGGCCAACGTCCTGACTTTC. V usage is TRBV7-7 and J usage is TRBJ2-6; D possibly corresponds to TRBD1 (5 bases). This CDR3 has 15 residues. The germline CDR1 and CDR2 sequences are SSHAT and FNYEAQ (reference sequence).

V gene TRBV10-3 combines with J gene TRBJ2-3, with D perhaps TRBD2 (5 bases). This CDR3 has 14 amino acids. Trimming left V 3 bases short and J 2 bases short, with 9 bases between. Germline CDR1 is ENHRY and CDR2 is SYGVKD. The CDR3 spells CAISDPGYTDTQYF. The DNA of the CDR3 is TGTGCCATCAGTGACCCGGGGTACACAGATACGCAGTATTTT.

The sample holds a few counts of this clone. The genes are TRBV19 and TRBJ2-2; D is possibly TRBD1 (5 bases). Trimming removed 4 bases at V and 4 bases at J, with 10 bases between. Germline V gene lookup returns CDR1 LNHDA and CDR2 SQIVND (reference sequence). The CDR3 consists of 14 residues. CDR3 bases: TGTGCCAGTAGTAGCAGGGTGGGCACCGGGGAGCTGTTTTTT. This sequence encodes CASSSRVGTGELFF. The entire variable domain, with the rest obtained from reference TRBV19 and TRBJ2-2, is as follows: DGGITQSPKYLFRKEGQNVTLSCEQNLNHDAMYWYRQDPGQGLRLIYYSQIVNDFQKGDIAEGYSVSREKKESFPLTVTSAQKNPTAFYLCASSSRVGTGELFFGEGSRLTVL.

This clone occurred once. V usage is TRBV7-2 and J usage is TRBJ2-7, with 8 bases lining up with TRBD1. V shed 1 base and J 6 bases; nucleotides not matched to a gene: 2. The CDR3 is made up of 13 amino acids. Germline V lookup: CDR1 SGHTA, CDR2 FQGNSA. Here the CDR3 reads CASSLDRGSEQYF. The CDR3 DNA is TGTGCCAGCAGCTTAGACAGGGGGAGCGAGCAGTACTTC.

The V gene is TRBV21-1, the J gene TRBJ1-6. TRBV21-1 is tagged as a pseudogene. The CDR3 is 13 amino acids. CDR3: CASSTRSDSPLHF. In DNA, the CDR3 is TGTGCCAGCAGTACGAGGTCGGATTCACCCCTCCACTTT.

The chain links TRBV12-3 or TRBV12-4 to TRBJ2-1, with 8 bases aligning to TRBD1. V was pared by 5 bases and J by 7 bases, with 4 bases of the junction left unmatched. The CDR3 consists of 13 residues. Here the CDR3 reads CASSRDRHNEQFF. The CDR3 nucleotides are TGTGCCAGCAGTCGGGACAGGCATAATGAGCAGTTCTTC.

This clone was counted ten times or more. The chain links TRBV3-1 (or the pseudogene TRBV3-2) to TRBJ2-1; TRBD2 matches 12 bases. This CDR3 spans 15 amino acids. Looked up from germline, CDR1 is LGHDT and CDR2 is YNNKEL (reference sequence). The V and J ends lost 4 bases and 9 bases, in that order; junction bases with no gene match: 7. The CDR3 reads CASSPTSGGFGEQFF. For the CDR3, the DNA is TGTGCCAGCAGCCCGACTAGCGGGGGTTTCGGTGAGCAGTTCTTC.

The CDR3 loop is CASSSRGVNTEAFF. The CDR3 DNA reads as TGTGCCAGCTCATCTCGCGGGGTCAACACTGAAGCTTTCTTT. The chain carries TRBV18 and TRBJ1-1, with D uncertain. Trimming removed 5 bases from V and 2 bases from J, with 12 bases in between. Germline CDR1 and CDR2: KGHSH and LQKENI. This CDR3 has 14 amino acids. The complete variable domain, with remaining parts taken from reference TRBV18 and TRBJ1-1, reads NAGVMQNPRHLVRRRGQEARLRCSPMKGHSHVYWYRQLPEEGLKFMVYLQKENIIDESGMPKERFSAEFPKEGPSILRIQQVVRGDSAAYFCASSSRGVNTEAFFGQGTRLTVV.

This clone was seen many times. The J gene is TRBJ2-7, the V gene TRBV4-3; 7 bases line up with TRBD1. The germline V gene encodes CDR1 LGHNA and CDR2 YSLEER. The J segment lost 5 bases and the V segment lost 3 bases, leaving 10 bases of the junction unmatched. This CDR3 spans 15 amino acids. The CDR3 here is CASSQRQGRSHEQYF. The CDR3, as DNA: TGCGCCAGCAGCCAGAGACAGGGACGATCACACGAGCAGTACTTC.

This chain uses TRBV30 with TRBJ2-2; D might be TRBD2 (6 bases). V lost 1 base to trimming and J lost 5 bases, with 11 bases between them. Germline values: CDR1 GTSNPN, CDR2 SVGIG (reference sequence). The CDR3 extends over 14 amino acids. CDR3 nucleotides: TGTGCCTGGAGTGCGGGACTTCAAACCGGGGAGCTGTTTTTT. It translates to CAWSAGLQTGELFF. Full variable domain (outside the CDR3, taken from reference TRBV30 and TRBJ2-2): SQTIHQWPATLVQPVGSPLSLECTVEGTSNPNLYWYRQAAGRGLQLLFYSVGIGQISSEVPQNLSASRPQDRQFILSSKKLLLSDSGFYLCAWSAGLQTGELFFGEGSRLTVL.

This CDR3 reads CASRQQGVEQYF. CDR3 bases: TGTGCCAGCAGGCAACAGGGGGTCGAGCAGTACTTC. The chain uses TRBV6-6 and TRBJ2-7, with 8 positions matching TRBD1. This CDR3 region has 12 residues. The V gene end was trimmed by 6 bases and the J gene end by 6 bases; junction bases not matched to a gene: 4. Germline-derived CDR1 and CDR2 are MNHNY and SVGAGI (reference sequence).

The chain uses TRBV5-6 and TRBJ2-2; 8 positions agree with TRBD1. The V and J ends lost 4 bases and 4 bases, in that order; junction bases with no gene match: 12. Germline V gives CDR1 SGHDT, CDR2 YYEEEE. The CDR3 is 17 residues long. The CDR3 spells CASSTPTGQEGTGELFF. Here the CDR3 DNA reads TGTGCCAGCAGCACTCCGACGGGACAGGAAGGCACCGGGGAGCTGTTTTTT.